The 4 T cell receptor beta chains given below trace back to one sample, sequenced in a study of blood T cells in healthy people across ages. It was with a sample-barcoded 5' primer and a J-beta primer mix that a second PCR of about 7 to 12 cycles was run. Using its own MiXCR run on the 5' RACE reads, TCRdb lists one record per CDR3 protein. This sample yields about 1.4 million distinct CDR3 sequences, of which 59% are seen a single time; about 6.3% belongs to the top ten. Sequencing used blood. Receptor source: a man younger than 30 in good health.

This clonotype was seen a few times. This chain links TRBV12-3 or TRBV12-4 with TRBJ2-7; possibly TRBD1 or TRBD2 for D (6 bases each). This CDR3 spans 15 amino acids. The germline V and J ends were trimmed by 3 bases and 2 bases, with 14 bases remaining between them. The CDR3: CASSFGGGGPYEQYF. CDR3 DNA: TGTGCCAGCAGTTTTGGCGGAGGGGGGCCCTACGAGCAGTACTTC.

The V gene is TRBV6-5, the J gene TRBJ2-7; D remains unclear. The V end was cut by 8 bases, the J end by 3 bases, with 14 bases between. The CDR3 has 13 residues. Germline V gives CDR1 MNHEY, CDR2 SVGAGI. The CDR3 DNA is TGTGCCAGCCGTGAGGATCTTAACTACGAGCAGTACTTC. Protein product: CASREDLNYEQYF.

The chain combines TRBV2 with TRBJ2-5; the D gene is possibly TRBD1 (5 bases). Germline loops: CDR1 SNHLY, CDR2 FYNNEI. The CDR3 loop spans 14 amino acids. V lost 5 bases to trimming and J lost 0 bases, with 10 bases between them. CDR3 sequence reads: CASSLDSYQETQYF. The CDR3 region has the DNA TGTGCCAGCAGTCTAGACAGTTACCAAGAGACCCAGTACTTC.

The chain combines TRBV14 with TRBJ2-7; 8 bases are a match to TRBD2. The CDR3 is 15 residues long. Germline values: CDR1 SGHDN, CDR2 FVKESK. V trimming: 4 bases; J trimming: 0 bases; junction bases outside the gene matches: 5. The CDR3 here is CASSPLTSASYEQYF. The CDR3 DNA reads as TGTGCCAGCAGCCCGCTGACTAGCGCCTCCTACGAGCAGTACTTC.